The 14 T cell receptor beta chains listed next were all sequenced from one sample in a study of T cells in narcolepsy. Measured with immunoSEQ multiplex PCR; TCRdb has only the in-frame clones, and not every one. The sample holds about 12,000 clones; about 94% are singletons and the top ten take more than 0.95%. Input material: CD45RA- memory CD4+ T cells from PBMCs. Receptors were obtained from a human donor with narcolepsy.

The chain employs TRBV2 and TRBJ2-1; D assignment may be TRBD1 or TRBD2 (6 bases each). Germline V gene sequence: CDR1 SNHLY, CDR2 FYNNEI. This CDR3 spans 11 amino acids. V lost 9 bases to trimming and J lost 9 bases, with 12 bases between them. CDR3 bases: TGTGCCAGATCTGGAGGGGGTGAGCAGTTCTTC. It translates to CARSGGGEQFF. The variable domain in full, completed from reference TRBV2 and TRBJ2-1, reads EPEVTQTPSHQVTQMGQEVILRCVPISNHLYFYWYRQILGQKVEFLVSFYNNEISEKSEIFDDQFSVERPDGSNFTLKIRSTKLEDSAMYFCARSGGGEQFFGPGTRLTVL.

V is TRBV16 and J is TRBJ2-1, with TRBD1 matching 10 bases. V lost 6 bases, J lost 7 bases, and 9 bases stayed unmatched. Germline CDR1 and CDR2: KGHSY and FQNENV. The CDR3 runs to 15 residues. In DNA form, the CDR3 reads TGTGCCAGCAGTCCCCGGGACAGGGGAGGAAATGAGCAGTTCTTC. Residues: CASSPRDRGGNEQFF.

The chain couples TRBV5-4 to TRBJ1-1; TRBD1 agrees at 7 bases. CDR1 is SGHNT and CDR2 is YYREEE in the germline V gene (reference sequence). The CDR3 runs to 14 residues. V shed 2 bases, J shed 0 bases, and the junction held 1 base outside the gene matches. CDR3 protein: CASSFGTVNTEAFF. The CDR3 DNA sequence: TGTGCCAGCAGCTTCGGGACAGTGAACACTGAAGCTTTCTTT.

The gene calls are TRBV9 and TRBJ2-2, with TRBD2 identical over 16 bases. Germline CDR1 is SGDLS and CDR2 is YYNGEE. J gave up 7 bases and V 3 bases, and 6 bases lay outside the gene matches. CDR3 size: 17 residues. CDR3 DNA sequence: TGTGCCAGCAGCGGGGGACTAGCGGGAGGGTCCATCGGGGAGCTGTTTTTT. This gives the protein CASSGGLAGGSIGELFF.

This clone was observed a handful of times. The chain links TRBV6-1 to TRBJ2-3; the match to TRBD2 covers 10 bases. CDR1 is MNHNS and CDR2 is SASEGT in the germline V gene. The CDR3 contains 15 residues. Trimming cost V 2 bases and J 5 bases; bases outside gene matches: 4. CDR3 DNA sequence: TGTGCCAGCAGTGAACCTAGCGGGGGTTTAGATACGCAGTATTTT. Translating gives CASSEPSGGLDTQYF.

This clone was seen a single time. V is TRBV5-1 and J is TRBJ2-3; no clear D. In germline, CDR1 is SGHRS, CDR2 YFSETQ. The V gene lost 2 bases and the J gene lost 6 bases, with 10 bases spanning the gap. There are 13 residues in the CDR3. CDR3 DNA: TGCGCCAGCAGCTTCCCGGGTGTGGATACGCAGTATTTT. It specifies CASSFPGVDTQYF.

This clone was found once. The chain couples TRBV15 to TRBJ1-5; no clear D gene. The V end was cut by 0 bases, the J end by 7 bases, with 7 bases between. Germline V gene lookup returns CDR1 LNHNV and CDR2 YYDKDF (reference sequence). This CDR3 has 13 residues. The CDR3 DNA follows: TGTGCCACCAGCAGAGATCGCTTCCAGCCCCAGCATTTT. Its translation is CATSRDRFQPQHF.

V gene TRBV2 combines with J gene TRBJ2-7, with 11 bases matching TRBD1. The CDR3 is 13 residues long. The J segment lost 2 bases and the V segment lost 11 bases, leaving 5 bases of the junction unmatched. The germline gives CDR1 SNHLY, CDR2 FYNNEI. CDR3: CAGGTGGTYEQYF. In nucleotides, the CDR3 is TGTGCCGGAGGGACAGGGGGAACCTACGAGCAGTACTTC.

The chain is built from TRBV7-8 and TRBJ2-7; D tentatively fits TRBD1 or TRBD2 (5 bases each). Germline CDR1 is SGHVS and CDR2 is FQNEAQ. V lost 1 base to trimming and J lost 1 base, with 11 bases between them. This CDR3 has 15 amino acids. The CDR3 region is CASSLGGTGSYEQYF. The CDR3 DNA follows: TGTGCCAGCAGCTTAGGAGGGACGGGGTCCTACGAGCAGTACTTC. The whole variable domain, filled in from reference TRBV7-8 and TRBJ2-7, reads GAGVSQSPRYKVAKRGQDVALRCDPISGHVSLFWYQQALGQGPEFLTYFQNEAQLDKSGLPSDRFFAERPEGSVSTLKIQRTQQEDSAVYLCASSLGGTGSYEQYFGPGTRLTVT.

The chain employs TRBV2 and TRBJ1-4, with D hard to call. Germline-derived CDR1 and CDR2 are SNHLY and FYNNEI. Trimming removed 10 bases at V and 5 bases at J, with 14 bases between. The CDR3 has 13 amino acids. CDR3 loop: CAIPSKRNEKLFF. CDR3 coding DNA: TGTGCCATCCCATCAAAGAGGAATGAAAAACTGTTTTTT.

V is TRBV6-6 and J is TRBJ1-2, with TRBD1 matching 8 bases. The V gene end was trimmed by 0 bases and the J gene end by 8 bases; junction bases not matched to a gene: 8. This CDR3 comprises 15 residues. Germline V lookup: CDR1 MNHNY, CDR2 SVGAGI (reference sequence). The CDR3 sequence is CASSYSNRGETGYTF. The CDR3 DNA sequence: TGTGCCAGCAGTTACTCCAACAGGGGGGAGACCGGCTACACCTTC.

The rearrangement uses TRBV2 and TRBJ1-1; tentatively, D is TRBD1 (5 bases). Looked up from germline, CDR1 is SNHLY and CDR2 is FYNNEI. The CDR3 extends over 13 amino acids. Trimming pared 8 bases from V and 3 bases from J, leaving 13 bases between. Here the CDR3 reads CASQYGADTEAFF. CDR3 DNA: TGTGCCAGCCAATACGGGGCGGACACTGAAGCTTTCTTT. The full variable domain, rest sourced from reference TRBV2 and TRBJ1-1, is EPEVTQTPSHQVTQMGQEVILRCVPISNHLYFYWYRQILGQKVEFLVSFYNNEISEKSEIFDDQFSVERPDGSNFTLKIRSTKLEDSAMYFCASQYGADTEAFFGQGTRLTVV.

The chain has TRBV15 and TRBJ1-3, with D possibly being TRBD1 (5 bases). Germline CDR1 LNHNV, CDR2 YYDKDF (reference sequence). CDR3 length: 18 amino acids. V was pared by 5 bases and J by 0 bases, with 20 bases between. Here the CDR3 reads CATSPGRPTASSGNTIYF. The CDR3 DNA follows: TGTGCCACCAGCCCGGGACGTCCGACCGCCAGCTCTGGAAACACCATATATTTT.

The chain couples TRBV5-1 to TRBJ2-5; TRBD2 matches 14 bases. CDR3 size: 18 residues. Germline CDR1 is SGHRS and CDR2 is YFSETQ. V trimming: 4 bases; J trimming: 5 bases; junction bases outside the gene matches: 13. This chain's CDR3 is CASSEGLAGVRSPETQYF. CDR3 DNA sequence: TGCGCCAGCAGCGAGGGACTAGCGGGGGTCCGATCCCCGGAGACCCAGTACTTC. Using reference TRBV5-1 and TRBJ2-5 for the parts outside the CDR3, the full variable domain is KAGVTQTPRYLIKTRGQQVTLSCSPISGHRSVSWYQQTPGQGLQFLFEYFSETQRNKGNFPGRFSGRQFSNSRSEMNVSTLELGDSALYLCASSEGLAGVRSPETQYFGPGTRLLVL.